What follows are 23 T cell receptor beta chains derived from one specimen sequenced in a study of blood T cell repertoires in COVID-19 (dated by TCRdb to the early 2020s). Library method: the immunoSEQ multiplex PCR assay. This immuneACCESS table, as held by TCRdb, lists in-frame sequences with V and J called but not all clones. Of the missing ones, under half trace to an unresolved V gene in checked studies; the others have no known cause. The sample table records hundreds of thousands of clones; approximately 86% of these occur just once. The top ten clones comprise 2.1% of the sample. The sample comprised peripheral blood. These receptors all come from a woman in her twenties or thirties who had recovered from COVID-19.

This chain links TRBV5-1 with TRBJ2-1; 9 bases match TRBD1. CDR1 is SGHRS, CDR2 YFSETQ, per germline. The J segment lost 7 bases and the V segment lost 0 bases, leaving 17 bases of the junction unmatched. This CDR3 contains 19 residues. The CDR3 DNA sequence: TGCGCCAGCAGCTTGGCCAGGGTTAGACAGGGGGTAGCGTGGAATGAGCAGTTCTTC. Its protein is CASSLARVRQGVAWNEQFF.

The V and J genes are TRBV29-1 and TRBJ2-1; 15 bases are shared with TRBD2. From germline, CDR1 is SQVTM and CDR2 ANQGSEA. The CDR3 is made up of 16 amino acids. With 8 bases clipped from V and 3 bases from J, the junction kept 8 bases outside the gene matches. This chain's CDR3 is CSSSGLAGGLYNEQFF. Here the CDR3 DNA reads TGCAGCTCCTCGGGACTAGCGGGGGGCCTCTACAATGAGCAGTTCTTC.

This clone showed up just a few times. The chain uses TRBV7-8 and TRBJ2-2; 8 bases are shared with TRBD2. This CDR3 spans 17 amino acids. Germline V CDR1 and CDR2: SGHVS, FQNEAQ. The V segment lost 3 bases and the J segment 3 bases; nucleotides outside the gene matches: 9. The CDR3 coding sequence is TGTGCCAGCAGCTTTCCCGCGGCGGGGGGATACACCGGGGAGCTGTTTTTT. Residues: CASSFPAAGGYTGELFF.

To note about this clone: Given a much more abundant clone one base away, this may be a read error. The chain links TRBV7-2 to TRBJ2-7; D is ambiguous. Germline V gene data show CDR1 as SGHTA and CDR2 as FQGNSA. V gave up 3 bases and J gave up 0 bases, with 6 bases separating them. The CDR3 length is 13 residues. The CDR3 nucleotides read TGTGCCAGCAGCTTCCCCAGCTCCTACGAGCAGTACTTC. Amino acid sequence: CASSFPSSYEQYF.

This chain uses TRBV5-1 with TRBJ2-7; 11 bases are a match to TRBD1. The CDR3 is made up of 14 amino acids. The germline CDR1 and CDR2 sequences are SGHRS and YFSETQ. Unmatched junction bases numbered 5, after V lost 3 bases and J lost 6 bases. CDR3 region: CASSSTGTGGEQYF. CDR3 bases: TGCGCCAGCAGCTCAACCGGGACAGGGGGCGAGCAGTACTTC.

V is TRBV19 and J is TRBJ2-1; TRBD2 matches 7 bases. J was trimmed by 0 bases and V by 5 bases; bases with no gene match: 4. The V gene's germline CDR1 is LNHDA and CDR2 SQIVND (reference sequence). The CDR3 runs 15 residues. In DNA form, the CDR3 reads TGTGCCAGTAGTTATCGGACTAGCTCCTACAATGAGCAGTTCTTC. As protein: CASSYRTSSYNEQFF.

V and J are TRBV5-1 and TRBJ2-7; tentatively, D is TRBD1 (6 bases). The germline gives CDR1 SGHRS, CDR2 YFSETQ. This CDR3 has 13 residues. V lost 5 bases and J 5 bases, leaving 14 bases between the germline ends. The CDR3 loop is CASSSRGMHEQYF. The CDR3 region has the DNA TGCGCCAGCAGTTCAAGGGGGATGCACGAGCAGTACTTC.

J is TRBJ2-5 and V is TRBV12-3 or TRBV12-4; weak D call: TRBD2 (6 bases). V lost 6 bases to trimming and J lost 4 bases, with 9 bases between them. The CDR3 has 12 residues. The CDR3 is CASRTEGETQYF. In nucleotides, the CDR3 is TGTGCCAGCAGAACGGAGGGAGAGACCCAGTACTTC.

This clone was counted a single time. CDR3 sequence (DNA): TGTGCCAGTAGTACCGGGACAGGGGGATTCGAGACCCAGTACTTC. This gives the protein CASSTGTGGFETQYF. V is TRBV19 and J is TRBJ2-5; 11 bases align to TRBD1. The CDR3 length is 15 residues. The germline CDR1 and CDR2 sequences are LNHDA and SQIVND (reference sequence). With V trimmed by 4 bases and J by 5 bases, 6 bases remained unmatched.

The CDR3 loop is CASSSFPDNTEAFF. CDR3 DNA sequence: TGCGCCAGCAGTAGCTTCCCAGATAACACTGAAGCTTTCTTT. The rearrangement joins TRBV5-1 to TRBJ1-1, with unresolved D. This CDR3 region has 14 residues. Germline V gives CDR1 SGHRS, CDR2 YFSETQ. V dropped 5 bases and J dropped 2 bases, with 13 bases sitting between them. The variable domain in full, with the rest retrieved from reference TRBV5-1 and TRBJ1-1, is KAGVTQTPRYLIKTRGQQVTLSCSPISGHRSVSWYQQTPGQGLQFLFEYFSETQRNKGNFPGRFSGRQFSNSRSEMNVSTLELGDSALYLCASSSFPDNTEAFFGQGTRLTVV.

CDR3 sequence reads: CAISESSSGANVLTF. CDR3 nucleotides: TGTGCCATCAGTGAGTCGAGCTCTGGGGCCAACGTCCTGACTTTC. J is TRBJ2-6 and V is TRBV10-3, with unresolved D. The CDR3 sequence is 15 residues long. The V and J ends lost 0 bases and 0 bases respectively, with 3 bases between them. Germline V CDR1 and CDR2: ENHRY, SYGVKD.

The genes are TRBV6-5 and TRBJ2-3, with 9 bases identical to TRBD2. CDR1 is MNHEY, CDR2 SVGAGI, per germline. V shed 7 bases, J shed 4 bases, and the junction held 6 bases outside the gene matches. CDR3 length: 14 amino acids. CDR3 bases: TGTGCCAGCATGAGCGGGGGGCCCCCAGATACGCAGTATTTT. Its translation is CASMSGGPPDTQYF.

This clone was detected once. The chain has TRBV11-2 and TRBJ2-2, with a possible D match to TRBD2 (5 bases). V lost 1 base and J lost 2, with 11 bases in between. Germline CDR1 is SGHAT and CDR2 is FQNNGV. The CDR3 loop spans 16 amino acids. The CDR3 region has the DNA TGTGCCAGCAGCTTAGGACTAAAGCATAACACCGGGGAGCTGTTTTTT. Protein sequence: CASSLGLKHNTGELFF.

J is TRBJ2-7 and V is TRBV7-2; 13 bases map to TRBD2. V was clipped by 4 bases and J by 4 bases; unmatched bases: 7. The CDR3 has 16 residues. CDR1 SGHTA and CDR2 FQGNSA come from the germline V gene. CDR3 nucleotide sequence: TGTGCCAGCAGCTCACGGACTAGCGGGAGTGTTTACGAGCAGTACTTC. This encodes CASSSRTSGSVYEQYF.

The chain uses TRBV5-4 and TRBJ2-1, with unresolved D. V lost 1 base and J lost 5, with 7 bases in between. CDR1 SGHNT and CDR2 YYREEE come from the germline V gene (reference sequence). CDR3 size: 13 residues. The CDR3 DNA sequence: TGTGCCAGCAGCTTGAAGCTAGACAATGAGCAGTTCTTC. This translates into CASSLKLDNEQFF.

The genes are TRBV9 and TRBJ2-1, with 7 bases lining up with TRBD1. Looked up from germline, CDR1 is SGDLS and CDR2 is YYNGEE. Trimming cost V 7 bases and J 8 bases; bases outside gene matches: 21. The CDR3 runs to 17 residues. CDR3 DNA: TGTGCCAGCTGCGAGACAGGGATACCCTCGGTTATCGATGAGCAGTTCTTC. It yields the protein CASCETGIPSVIDEQFF. The full variable domain, in which reference TRBV9 and TRBJ2-1 provide the parts outside the CDR3, is DSGVTQTPKHLITATGQRVTLRCSPRSGDLSVYWYQQSLDQGLQFLIQYYNGEERAKGNILERFSAQQFPDLHSELNLSSLELGDSALYFCASCETGIPSVIDEQFFGPGTRLTVL.

The chain combines TRBV5-1 with TRBJ2-1; 15 bases match TRBD2. Germline loops: CDR1 SGHRS, CDR2 YFSETQ. The CDR3 sequence is 18 residues long. Losses at the gene ends were 0 bases for V and 7 bases for J; bases not matched to a gene: 8. CDR3 bases: TGCGCCAGCAGCTTGGGACCGGGACTAGCGGGAGGATCGAATGAGCAGTTCTTC. It is translated as CASSLGPGLAGGSNEQFF. Together with reference TRBV5-1 and TRBJ2-1, the CDR3 gives the full variable domain: KAGVTQTPRYLIKTRGQQVTLSCSPISGHRSVSWYQQTPGQGLQFLFEYFSETQRNKGNFPGRFSGRQFSNSRSEMNVSTLELGDSALYLCASSLGPGLAGGSNEQFFGPGTRLTVL.

The chain links TRBV28 to TRBJ1-2; 8 nucleotides agree with TRBD1. V was clipped by 5 bases and J by 8 bases; unmatched bases: 13. The CDR3 length is 15 residues. CDR1 and CDR2 from the germline V gene are MDHEN and SYDVKM. The CDR3, as DNA: TGTGCCAGCAGTACCATCAGGGGGCGAGGCGTGGGCTACACCTTC. It is translated as CASSTIRGRGVGYTF.

The chain employs TRBV7-2 and TRBJ2-7; D is perhaps TRBD2 (6 bases). Germline CDR1 and CDR2: SGHTA and FQGNSA. Trimming left V 5 bases short and J 5 bases short, with 19 bases between. This CDR3 region has 15 residues. The CDR3 loop reads CASSVGLASYDEQYF. CDR3 in DNA: TGTGCCAGCAGCGTGGGGCTAGCGTCCTACGACGAGCAGTACTTC.

The rearrangement links TRBV27 to TRBJ1-2; 8 bases align to TRBD1. CDR1 is MNHEY, CDR2 SMNVEV, per germline (reference sequence). After removal of 2 bases from V and 4 bases from J, the junction contained 6 bases not matched to a gene. This CDR3 comprises 15 residues. The DNA for the CDR3 is TGTGCCAGCAGTTTAAACAGGGGGGACTTCTATGGCTACACCTTC. The encoded protein is CASSLNRGDFYGYTF.

The chain recombines TRBV19 with TRBJ2-7, with TRBD2 identical over 7 bases. The V and J ends lost 8 bases and 3 bases, in that order; junction bases with no gene match: 7. In germline, CDR1 is LNHDA, CDR2 SQIVND (reference sequence). This CDR3 is built from 13 residues. CDR3 nucleotide sequence: TGTGCCAGTCTTGCTAGCGGCAACTACGAGCAGTACTTC. Its translation is CASLASGNYEQYF.

The V and J genes are TRBV5-4 and TRBJ2-5, with D perhaps matching TRBD1 (7 bases). Germline lookup yields CDR1 SGHNT and CDR2 YYREEE (reference sequence). This CDR3 is 15 amino acids long. Deletions cut 4 bases from V and 4 bases from J, with 17 bases between. CDR3 nucleotide sequence: TGTGCCAGCAGCGCCCGGGAGCAGGGGGGAGAGACCCAGTACTTC. Protein sequence: CASSAREQGGETQYF.

V gene TRBV6-6 combines with J gene TRBJ1-2; TRBD1 might be the D (5 bases). V lost 4 bases and J lost 8, with 17 bases in between. This CDR3 spans 14 amino acids. The germline V gene encodes CDR1 MNHNY and CDR2 SVGAGI (reference sequence). As DNA, the CDR3 is TGTGCCAGCAGTTCCGTACAGGTGATAGGGGGCTACACCTTC. This encodes CASSSVQVIGGYTF.